The 23 T cell receptor beta chains reported below all come from one sample, sequenced in a study of T-cell reconstitution after alpha-beta-depleted transplantation in children. Unique molecular identifiers were incorporated into the prepared TCRbeta library. Via MiXCR, TCRdb re-called the PCR reads, giving one row per CDR3 protein. Of 450,000 to 700,000 distinct CDR3 sequences detected, around 27% appear once; the ten largest clones hold approximately 39%. The input for sequencing was PBMCs, taken before TCRalphabeta/CD19-depleted stem cell transplant. Every receptor here comes from a boy in the first two years of life with Wiskott-Aldrich syndrome, due to receive a stem cell transplant.

In its sample, this clonotype was seen a few times. The chain combines TRBV27 with TRBJ1-3; the D gene is possibly TRBD1 (5 bases). This CDR3 contains 17 residues. The germline gives CDR1 MNHEY, CDR2 SMNVEV (reference sequence). Trimming removed 5 bases from V and 3 bases from J, with 20 bases in between. In DNA form, the CDR3 reads TGTGCCAGCAGTGCTTCCCCCGAGGGGCTTTTTGGAAACACCATATATTTT. As protein: CASSASPEGLFGNTIYF.

This clonotype was counted a few times. The rearrangement links TRBV20-1 to TRBJ1-2, with a weak D call TRBD1 (5 bases). CDR3 length: 18 amino acids. V was trimmed by 1 base and J by 4 bases, leaving 25 bases between them. CDR1 is DFQATT and CDR2 is SNEGSKA in the germline V gene (reference sequence). The chain's CDR3 is CSARARGTAPHGSYGYTF. The CDR3 DNA reads as TGCAGTGCTAGAGCCCGTGGGACGGCCCCCCATGGCAGCTATGGCTACACCTTC.

This chain connects TRBV5-1 to TRBJ2-1; D possibly matches TRBD1 or TRBD2 (5 bases each). The CDR3 extends over 14 amino acids. From germline, CDR1 is SGHRS and CDR2 YFSETQ. The ends were cut back, 0 bases at V and 8 bases at J, with 12 bases in the middle. CDR3 in DNA: TGCGCCAGCAGCTTGGGACAGCCCGGGGATGAGCAGTTCTTC. Its protein is CASSLGQPGDEQFF.

The chain joins TRBV24-1 to TRBJ2-7; D is possibly TRBD2 (6 bases). CDR1 KGHDR and CDR2 SFDVKD come from the germline V gene. The CDR3 consists of 13 residues. Trimming removed 5 bases from V and 4 bases from J, with 11 bases in between. The CDR3: CATSVGSDYEQYF. Here the CDR3 DNA reads TGTGCCACCAGTGTCGGGAGTGATTACGAGCAGTACTTC.

The V call is TRBV5-1, the J call TRBJ2-3; TRBD1 or TRBD2 may be the D gene (5 bases each). Germline assignment: CDR1 SGHRS and CDR2 YFSETQ. The CDR3 sequence is 13 residues long. The ends were cut back, 7 bases at V and 4 bases at J, with 13 bases in the middle. CDR3 loop: CASAAGSADTQYF. The CDR3 bases are TGCGCCAGCGCCGCAGGGAGTGCAGATACGCAGTATTTT.

V and J are TRBV5-1 and TRBJ2-3; D call uncertain. Trimming removed 4 bases from V and 6 bases from J, with 24 bases in between. The CDR3 is made up of 17 amino acids. Per germline, CDR1 SGHRS and CDR2 YFSETQ. The chain's CDR3 is CASSRIPGSGLRDTQYF. The CDR3 DNA follows: TGCGCCAGCAGCCGGATACCGGGCTCCGGTCTCCGGGATACGCAGTATTTT.

The rearrangement joins TRBV5-1 to TRBJ2-5; 9 nucleotides line up with TRBD1. The CDR3 contains 16 residues. J was trimmed by 4 bases and V by 0 bases; bases with no gene match: 7. In germline, CDR1 is SGHRS, CDR2 YFSETQ. CDR3 DNA: TGCGCCAGCAGCTTGGAGGCAACAGGGGGCACAGAGACCCAGTACTTC. It translates to CASSLEATGGTETQYF.

This clonotype was recorded a few times. The V and J genes are TRBV10-2 and TRBJ2-3; 8 bases match TRBD2. Trimming cost V 2 bases and J 1 base; bases outside gene matches: 11. CDR1 and CDR2 (germline): WSHSY, SAAADI. The CDR3 runs to 18 residues. CDR3 loop: CASSETSGAGLGTDTQYF. CDR3 coding DNA: TGCGCCAGCAGTGAGACTAGCGGAGCGGGGCTGGGCACAGATACGCAGTATTTT.

The chain combines TRBV5-1 with TRBJ2-7; TRBD2 matches at 7 bases. This CDR3 contains 13 residues. V shed 4 bases, J shed 3 bases, and the junction held 4 bases outside the gene matches. Germline CDR1 SGHRS, CDR2 YFSETQ. CDR3 loop: CASSRSGNYEQYF. CDR3 coding DNA: TGCGCCAGCAGCCGAAGCGGGAACTACGAGCAGTACTTC. Supplemented by reference TRBV5-1 and TRBJ2-7, the full variable domain reads KAGVTQTPRYLIKTRGQQVTLSCSPISGHRSVSWYQQTPGQGLQFLFEYFSETQRNKGNFPGRFSGRQFSNSRSEMNVSTLELGDSALYLCASSRSGNYEQYFGPGTRLTVT.

V gene TRBV3-1 combines with J gene TRBJ1-2; D possibly corresponds to TRBD1 (5 bases). This CDR3 is built from 15 residues. V lost 3 bases, J lost 4 bases, and 15 bases lay in between. CDR1 and CDR2 (germline): LGHDT, YNNKEL (reference sequence). The CDR3 here is CASSQGWQGLYGYTF. The CDR3 nucleotides read TGTGCCAGCAGCCAGGGGTGGCAGGGTCTCTATGGCTACACCTTC.

The sample holds a few counts of this clonotype. V is TRBV15 and J is TRBJ2-5; TRBD2 is a possible D gene (6 bases). V lost 1 base and J 2 bases, leaving 17 bases between the germline ends. Germline CDR1 reads LNHNV; CDR2 reads YYDKDF (reference sequence). The CDR3 covers 17 residues. CDR3 nucleotides: TGTGCCACCAGCAGAGGAGAGACTAGAGAATTACAAGAGACCCAGTACTTC. Protein: CATSRGETRELQETQYF.

This clonotype has more than one count but fewer than ten. This sequence joins TRBV10-3 and TRBJ2-5; the match to TRBD1 covers 12 bases. CDR1 and CDR2 (germline): ENHRY, SYGVKD. The CDR3 covers 16 residues. J was trimmed by 6 bases and V by 0 bases; bases with no gene match: 5. The CDR3 DNA is TGTGCCATCAGTGAGTCTGGGGACAGGGGGCGTAAGACCCAGTACTTC. Protein product: CAISESGDRGRKTQYF.

This clonotype was picked up many times. V usage is TRBV5-1 and J usage is TRBJ2-7; D unclear. The germline V gene has CDR1 SGHRS and CDR2 YFSETQ. V was cut by 1 base and J by 3 bases, with 2 bases left in between. This CDR3 region has 11 residues. The CDR3 spells CASSLNYEQYF. CDR3 bases: TGCGCCAGCAGCTTGAACTACGAGCAGTACTTC.

This clonotype was counted between two and nine times. The rearrangement links TRBV20-1 to TRBJ2-1; 12 bases match TRBD2. The V gene's germline CDR1 is DFQATT and CDR2 SNEGSKA (reference sequence). There are 19 residues in the CDR3. The trim removed 2 bases at V and 9 bases at J, leaving 20 bases unmatched. CDR3 nucleotides: TGCAGTGCTAGATACGCCGGACTAGCGGGACCCACTACGACAAGTGAGCAGTTCTTC. This sequence encodes CSARYAGLAGPTTTSEQFF.

The V call is TRBV7-2, the J call TRBJ2-3; TRBD2 aligns across 10 bases. J was trimmed by 2 bases and V by 7 bases; bases with no gene match: 12. Germline V lookup: CDR1 SGHTA, CDR2 FQGNSA. The CDR3 is 17 residues long. The CDR3 reads CASTQSLSGRPTDTQYF. In DNA, the CDR3 is TGTGCCAGCACCCAATCACTTAGCGGGAGGCCCACAGATACGCAGTATTTT.

The V gene is TRBV13, the J gene TRBJ2-3; 8 positions match TRBD2. V lost 5 bases and J lost 2; bases outside the gene matches: 9. The CDR3 length is 16 residues. The germline V gene has CDR1 PRHDT and CDR2 FYEKMQ (reference sequence). The DNA of the CDR3 is TGTGCCAGCAGCCGAGGTGGAGCGGGAGCCACAGATACGCAGTATTTT. Translated, it gives CASSRGGAGATDTQYF.

The chain couples TRBV27 to TRBJ2-2; 9 nucleotides align to TRBD1. With 8 bases clipped from V and 7 bases from J, the junction kept 14 bases outside the gene matches. Germline CDR1 is MNHEY and CDR2 is SMNVEV (reference sequence). The CDR3 extends over 16 amino acids. The CDR3: CASLYQWDRVVGELFF. In nucleotides, the CDR3 is TGTGCCAGCCTCTATCAGTGGGACAGGGTGGTCGGGGAGCTGTTTTTT.

The chain uses TRBV30 and TRBJ1-3; 9 bases are a match to TRBD1. The CDR3 covers 16 residues. Germline CDR1 GTSNPN, CDR2 SVGIG (reference sequence). Written as DNA, the CDR3 is TGTGCTAAGCGCTGGGACAGGGCTTCGGCTGGAAACACCATATATTTT. Translating gives CAKRWDRASAGNTIYF.

This clonotype was observed a handful of times. J is TRBJ2-5 and V is TRBV5-1; TRBD2 agrees at 10 bases. There are 18 residues in the CDR3. Per germline, CDR1 SGHRS and CDR2 YFSETQ. Trimming cost V 0 bases and J 4 bases; bases outside gene matches: 12. The CDR3 DNA sequence: TGCGCCAGCAGCTTGGGTCTAGCGGGAGACCCTCTTGCAGAGACCCAGTACTTC. Translated, it gives CASSLGLAGDPLAETQYF.

V is TRBV11-2 and J is TRBJ2-1; the match to TRBD2 covers 13 bases. The CDR3 runs to 17 residues. With V trimmed by 5 bases and J by 3 bases, 7 bases remained unmatched. The germline V gene has CDR1 SGHAT and CDR2 FQNNGV. CDR3 DNA: TGTGCCAGCAGCATACGGACTAGCGGGAGTGGCTACAATGAGCAGTTCTTC. Protein: CASSIRTSGSGYNEQFF.

The chain carries TRBV20-1 and TRBJ2-1; TRBD2 aligns across 10 bases. The CDR3 is made up of 14 amino acids. Looked up from germline, CDR1 is DFQATT and CDR2 is SNEGSKA (reference sequence). V lost 6 bases to trimming and J lost 5 bases; unmatched junction nucleotides: 7. CDR3 amino acids: CSAERLAGDNEQFF. The CDR3 DNA sequence: TGCAGTGCGGAACGACTAGCGGGTGACAATGAGCAGTTCTTC.

J is TRBJ2-1 and V is TRBV20-1; TRBD2 aligns across 7 bases. This CDR3 comprises 11 residues. In germline, CDR1 is DFQATT, CDR2 SNEGSKA (reference sequence). V lost 1 base to trimming and J lost 14 bases; unmatched junction nucleotides: 5. The CDR3 DNA reads as TGCAGTGCTAGAGTGAGCGGGGTCAAGTTCTTC. The encoded protein is CSARVSGVKFF.

The chain employs TRBV5-1 and TRBJ1-1; D ambiguous. This CDR3 has 14 amino acids. The V gene lost 4 bases and the J gene lost 4 bases, with 14 bases spanning the gap. Germline V gives CDR1 SGHRS, CDR2 YFSETQ. As DNA, the CDR3 is TGCGCCAGCAGCGTGAGGGATACGGCCACTGAAGCTTTCTTT. Encoded protein: CASSVRDTATEAFF.